This T cell receptor beta chain was profiled in a study of blood T cell repertoires in COVID-19. The CDR3 extends over 15 amino acids. V was cut by 4 bases and J by 3 bases, with 16 bases left in between. The germline CDR1 and CDR2 sequences are MDHEN and SYDVKM. Produced via immunoSEQ multiplex PCR; TCRdb's table is partial and in-frame only. The sample consists of under 200,000 clones, approximately 90% of them appearing once. The chain employs TRBV28 and TRBJ2-7; TRBD1 might be the D (6 bases). Sequencing used peripheral blood. The clonotype was recovered from a woman aged 55 to 70 who had recovered from COVID-19. The CDR3 protein is CASSSSGDLIYEQYF. The CDR3 region has the DNA TGTGCCAGCAGTTCGTCAGGGGATCTCATCTACGAGCAGTACTTC.